This TCR beta chain was documented in a study of identifying expanded T cells in peripheral blood. Findings and caveats of the study: Roughly two-week clone count variance significantly increased as total template count grew. Roughly 1.1 clones differed between technical replicates, versus about 17 and 20 over time.

During the collection period, no donor immune events like infections were recorded. Per germline, CDR1 SGHTA and CDR2 FQGTGA. Trimming stripped 5 bases from V and 3 bases from J, with 13 bases between. CDR3 length: 14 amino acids. Concerning this clone itself: As yet, its antigen is unknown.

Profiling relied on immunoSEQ multiplex PCR, and the TCRdb table lists in-frame clones only, not all of them. The table lists about 81,000 clones, about 83% of them singletons. V and J are TRBV7-3 and TRBJ1-2; tentatively, D is TRBD1 (5 bases). The sequenced material came from blood. The origin of this receptor is a person between 18 and 75 years old in good health. For the CDR3, the DNA is TGTGCCAGCAGCCCCTCTACAGGAGACTATGGCTACACCTTC. Its protein is CASSPSTGDYGYTF.